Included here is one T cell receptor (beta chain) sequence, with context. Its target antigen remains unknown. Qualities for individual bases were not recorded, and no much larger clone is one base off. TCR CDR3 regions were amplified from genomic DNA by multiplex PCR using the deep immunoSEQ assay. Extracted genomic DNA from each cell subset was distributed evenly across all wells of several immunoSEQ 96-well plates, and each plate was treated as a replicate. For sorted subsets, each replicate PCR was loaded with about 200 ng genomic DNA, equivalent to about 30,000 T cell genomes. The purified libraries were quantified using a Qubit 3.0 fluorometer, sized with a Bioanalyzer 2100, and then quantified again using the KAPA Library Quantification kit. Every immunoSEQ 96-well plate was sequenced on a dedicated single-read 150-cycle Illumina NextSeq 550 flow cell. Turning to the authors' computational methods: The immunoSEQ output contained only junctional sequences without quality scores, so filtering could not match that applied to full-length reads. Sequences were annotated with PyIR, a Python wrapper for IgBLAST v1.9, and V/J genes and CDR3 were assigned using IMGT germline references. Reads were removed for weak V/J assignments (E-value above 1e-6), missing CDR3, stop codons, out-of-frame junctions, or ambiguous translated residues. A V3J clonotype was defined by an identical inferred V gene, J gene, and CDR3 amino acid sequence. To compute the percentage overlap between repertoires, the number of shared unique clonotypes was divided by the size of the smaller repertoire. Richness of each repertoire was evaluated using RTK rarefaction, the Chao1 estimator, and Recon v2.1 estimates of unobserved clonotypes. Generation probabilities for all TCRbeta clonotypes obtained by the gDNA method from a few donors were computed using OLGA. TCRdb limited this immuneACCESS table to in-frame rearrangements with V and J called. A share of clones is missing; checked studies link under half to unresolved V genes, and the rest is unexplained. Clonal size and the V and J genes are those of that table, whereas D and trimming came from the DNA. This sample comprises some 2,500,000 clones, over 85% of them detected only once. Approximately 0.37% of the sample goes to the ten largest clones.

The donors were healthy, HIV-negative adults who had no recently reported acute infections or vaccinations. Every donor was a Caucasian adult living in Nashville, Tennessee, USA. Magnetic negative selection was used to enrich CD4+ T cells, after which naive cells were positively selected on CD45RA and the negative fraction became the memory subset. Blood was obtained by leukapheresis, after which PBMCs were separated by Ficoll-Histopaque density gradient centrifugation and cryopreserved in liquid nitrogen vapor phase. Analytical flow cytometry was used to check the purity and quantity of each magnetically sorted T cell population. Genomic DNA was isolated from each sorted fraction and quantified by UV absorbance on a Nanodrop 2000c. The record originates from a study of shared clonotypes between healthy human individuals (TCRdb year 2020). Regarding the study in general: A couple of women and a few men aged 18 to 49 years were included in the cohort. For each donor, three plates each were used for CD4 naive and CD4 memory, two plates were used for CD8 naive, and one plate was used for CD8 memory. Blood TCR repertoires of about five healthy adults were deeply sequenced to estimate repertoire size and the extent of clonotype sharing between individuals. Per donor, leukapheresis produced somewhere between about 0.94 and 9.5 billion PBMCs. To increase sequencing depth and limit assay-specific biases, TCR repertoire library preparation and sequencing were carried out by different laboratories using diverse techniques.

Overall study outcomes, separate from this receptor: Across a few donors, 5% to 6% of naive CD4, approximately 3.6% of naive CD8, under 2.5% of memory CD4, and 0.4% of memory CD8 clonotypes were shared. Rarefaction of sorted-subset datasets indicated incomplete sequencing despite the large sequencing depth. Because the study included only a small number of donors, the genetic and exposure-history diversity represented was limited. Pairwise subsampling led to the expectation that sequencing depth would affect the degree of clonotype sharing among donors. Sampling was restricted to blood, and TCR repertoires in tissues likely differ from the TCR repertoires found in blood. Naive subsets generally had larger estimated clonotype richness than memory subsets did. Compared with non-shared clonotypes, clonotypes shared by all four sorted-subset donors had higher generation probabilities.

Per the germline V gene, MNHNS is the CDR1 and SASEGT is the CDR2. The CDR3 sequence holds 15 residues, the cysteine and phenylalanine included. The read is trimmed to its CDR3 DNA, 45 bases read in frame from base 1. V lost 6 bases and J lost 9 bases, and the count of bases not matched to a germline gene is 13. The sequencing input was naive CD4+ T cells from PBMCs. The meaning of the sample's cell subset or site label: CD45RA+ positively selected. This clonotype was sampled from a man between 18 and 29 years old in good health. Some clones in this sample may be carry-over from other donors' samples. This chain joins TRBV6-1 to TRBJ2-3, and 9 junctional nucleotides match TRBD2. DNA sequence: TGTGCCAGCAGCATCCTAGCGGGACTTGGAGAAACGCAGTATTTT. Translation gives CASSILAGLGETQYF.